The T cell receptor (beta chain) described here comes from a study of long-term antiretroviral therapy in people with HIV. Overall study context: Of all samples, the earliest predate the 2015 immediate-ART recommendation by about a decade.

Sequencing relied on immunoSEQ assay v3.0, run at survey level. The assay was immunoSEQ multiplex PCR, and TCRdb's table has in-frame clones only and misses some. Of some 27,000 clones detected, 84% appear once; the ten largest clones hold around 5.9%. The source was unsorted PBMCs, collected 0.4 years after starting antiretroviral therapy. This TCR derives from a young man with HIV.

The CDR3 sequence is CASSPPYGANVLTF. Written as DNA, the CDR3 is TGTGCCAGCTCACCACCGTACGGGGCCAACGTCCTGACTTTC. V and J are TRBV18 and TRBJ2-6; D is ambiguous. This CDR3 has 14 residues. Trimming took off 0 bases at V and 4 bases at J, with 4 bases between the two ends. The germline V gene encodes CDR1 KGHSH and CDR2 LQKENI.